The rows below give T cell receptor beta chains drawn from one sample of a study of T cell responses to AZD1222 COVID-19 vaccine. Assay used: immunoSEQ multiplex PCR; TCRdb lists only in-frame clones, some missing. The table includes some 150,000 clones, 92% detected once. The sequencing here drew on peripheral blood, taken on day 0 of MenACWY control vaccination. Source of these receptors: an adult in good health. CDR3s leave out the opening cysteine and the closing phenylalanine or tryptophan. The order of the fields is V gene, J gene, CDR3 length, CDR3 protein.

TRBV19	TRBJ2-1	13	ASSTGLAGRYEQF
TRBV11-3	TRBJ2-1	12	ASSLDPRGYEQF
TRBV11-3	TRBJ1-1	9	ASSLMAEAF
TRBV2	TRBJ1-6	10	ASRVGESPLH
TRBV10-3	TRBJ2-1	11	AIKAPRENEQF
TRBV15	TRBJ1-2	11	ATSRGGGYGYT
TRBV4-2	TRBJ1-2	12	ASSQAKGLTGYT
TRBV5-4	TRBJ2-5	14	ASSLRLAGDQETQY
TRBV6-5	TRBJ2-1	13	ASRLLAGGTGEQF
TRBV18	TRBJ2-7	10	ASSPHSNEQY
TRBV3-1/TRBV3-2	TRBJ2-5	12	ASSQDLPGETQY
TRBV29-1	TRBJ2-1	12	SVDQRTGGNEQF
TRBV2	TRBJ1-5	12	ASSEANRNQPQH
TRBV5-5	TRBJ1-1	12	ASSLAFRATEAF
TRBV28	TRBJ1-1	12	ASIKLGGNTEAF
TRBV19	TRBJ2-1	12	ASSTLAGYNEQF
TRBV7-2	TRBJ2-7	11	ASSFGGTYEQY